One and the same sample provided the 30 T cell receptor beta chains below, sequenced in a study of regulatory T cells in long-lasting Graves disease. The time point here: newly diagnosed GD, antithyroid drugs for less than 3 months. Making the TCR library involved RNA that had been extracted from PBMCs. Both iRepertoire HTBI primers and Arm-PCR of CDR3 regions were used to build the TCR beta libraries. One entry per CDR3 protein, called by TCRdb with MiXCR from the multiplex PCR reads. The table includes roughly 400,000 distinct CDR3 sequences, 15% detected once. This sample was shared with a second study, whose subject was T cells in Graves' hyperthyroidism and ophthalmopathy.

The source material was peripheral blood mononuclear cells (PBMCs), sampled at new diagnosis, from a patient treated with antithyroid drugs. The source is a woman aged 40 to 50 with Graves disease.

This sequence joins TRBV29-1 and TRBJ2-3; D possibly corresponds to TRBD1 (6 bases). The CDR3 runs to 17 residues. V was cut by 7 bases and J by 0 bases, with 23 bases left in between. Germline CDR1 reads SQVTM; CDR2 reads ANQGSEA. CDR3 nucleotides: TGCAGCGCAAACGACTATGAAGTGGGACACAGCACAGATACGCAGTATTTT. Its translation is CSANDYEVGHSTDTQYF.

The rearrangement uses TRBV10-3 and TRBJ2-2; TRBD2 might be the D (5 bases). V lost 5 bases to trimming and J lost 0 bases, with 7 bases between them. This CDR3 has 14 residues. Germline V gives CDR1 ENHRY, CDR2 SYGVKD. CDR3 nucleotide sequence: TGTGCCATCAGTCGGGGAGCGAACACCGGGGAGCTGTTTTTT. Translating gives CAISRGANTGELFF.

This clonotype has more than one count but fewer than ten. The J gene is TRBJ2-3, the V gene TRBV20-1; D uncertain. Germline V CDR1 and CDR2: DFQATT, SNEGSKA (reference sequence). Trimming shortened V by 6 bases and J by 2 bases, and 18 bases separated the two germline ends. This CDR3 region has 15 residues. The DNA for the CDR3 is TGCAGTGCCAACCCCGCCTCCCAACTCACAGATACGCAGTATTTT. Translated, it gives CSANPASQLTDTQYF.

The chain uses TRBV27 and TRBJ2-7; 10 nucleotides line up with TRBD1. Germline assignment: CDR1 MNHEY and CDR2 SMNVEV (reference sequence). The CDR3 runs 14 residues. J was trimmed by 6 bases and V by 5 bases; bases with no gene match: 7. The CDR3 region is CASSGRQGAREQYF. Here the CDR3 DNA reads TGTGCCAGCAGTGGGCGACAGGGGGCGCGCGAGCAGTACTTC.

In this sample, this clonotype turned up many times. In DNA form, the CDR3 reads TGTGCCAGCAGCCCCGTACTAACCCGCCCAGATACGCAGTATTTT. This encodes CASSPVLTRPDTQYF. The chain carries TRBV3-1 and TRBJ2-3; D not resolved. Trimming took 4 bases from V and 4 from J, leaving 15 bases between them. Germline assignment: CDR1 LGHDT and CDR2 YNNKEL (reference sequence). The CDR3 spans 15 residues.

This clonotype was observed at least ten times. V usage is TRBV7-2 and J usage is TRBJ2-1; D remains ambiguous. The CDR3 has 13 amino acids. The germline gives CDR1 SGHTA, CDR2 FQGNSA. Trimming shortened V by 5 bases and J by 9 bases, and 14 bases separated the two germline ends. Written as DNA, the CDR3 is TGTGCCAGCAGCCGCTTTTGGGAAGGTGAGCAGTTCTTC. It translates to CASSRFWEGEQFF.

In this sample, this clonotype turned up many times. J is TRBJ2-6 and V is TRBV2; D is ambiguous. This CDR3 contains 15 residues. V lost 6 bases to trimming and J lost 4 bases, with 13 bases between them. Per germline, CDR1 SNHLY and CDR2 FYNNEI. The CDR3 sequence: CASSTESLGANVLTF. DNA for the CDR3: TGTGCCAGCAGCACAGAATCACTGGGGGCCAACGTCCTGACTTTC.

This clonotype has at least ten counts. The CDR3 loop is CASGDRGPTDTQYF. The DNA of the CDR3 is TGTGCCAGCGGGGACAGGGGCCCCACAGATACGCAGTATTTT. The chain combines TRBV2 with TRBJ2-3; 10 bases match TRBD1. Germline CDR1 SNHLY, CDR2 FYNNEI. The CDR3 runs 14 residues. Trimming at V came to 8 bases and at J to 2 bases, leaving 4 bases not matched to a gene.

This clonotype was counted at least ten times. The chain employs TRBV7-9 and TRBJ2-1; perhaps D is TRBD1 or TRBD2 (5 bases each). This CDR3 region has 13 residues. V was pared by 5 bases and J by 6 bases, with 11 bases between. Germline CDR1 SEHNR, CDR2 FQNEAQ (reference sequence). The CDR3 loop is CASSAAGANEQFF. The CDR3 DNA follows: TGTGCCAGCAGCGCCGCCGGGGCCAATGAGCAGTTCTTC.

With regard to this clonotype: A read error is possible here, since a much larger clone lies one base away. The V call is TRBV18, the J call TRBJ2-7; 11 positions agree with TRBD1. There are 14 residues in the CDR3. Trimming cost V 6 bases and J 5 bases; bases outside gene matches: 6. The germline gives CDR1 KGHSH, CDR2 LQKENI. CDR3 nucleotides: TGTGCCAGCTCTAAAGGGACAGGGGGGGACGAGCAGTACTTC. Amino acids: CASSKGTGGDEQYF.

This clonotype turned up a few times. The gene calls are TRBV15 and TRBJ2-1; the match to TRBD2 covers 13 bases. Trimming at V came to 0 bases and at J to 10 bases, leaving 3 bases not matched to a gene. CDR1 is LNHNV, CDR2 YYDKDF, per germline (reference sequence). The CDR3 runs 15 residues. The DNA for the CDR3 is TGTGCCACCAGCAGAGAAGGACTAGCGGGAGTCGAGCAGTTCTTC. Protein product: CATSREGLAGVEQFF.

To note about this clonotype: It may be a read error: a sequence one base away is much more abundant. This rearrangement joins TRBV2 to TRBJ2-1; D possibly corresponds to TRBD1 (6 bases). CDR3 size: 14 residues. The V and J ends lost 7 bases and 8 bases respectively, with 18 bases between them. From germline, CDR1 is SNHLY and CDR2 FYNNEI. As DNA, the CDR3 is TGTGCCAGCAACCGACAGGAGTTTCGGGATGAGCAGTTCTTC. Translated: CASNRQEFRDEQFF.

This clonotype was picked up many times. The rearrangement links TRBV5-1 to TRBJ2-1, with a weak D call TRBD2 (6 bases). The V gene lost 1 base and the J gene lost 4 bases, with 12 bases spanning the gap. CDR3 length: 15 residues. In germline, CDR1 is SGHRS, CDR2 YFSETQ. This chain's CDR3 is CASSLWGESYNEQFF. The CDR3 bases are TGCGCCAGCAGCTTGTGGGGGGAAAGTTACAATGAGCAGTTCTTC.

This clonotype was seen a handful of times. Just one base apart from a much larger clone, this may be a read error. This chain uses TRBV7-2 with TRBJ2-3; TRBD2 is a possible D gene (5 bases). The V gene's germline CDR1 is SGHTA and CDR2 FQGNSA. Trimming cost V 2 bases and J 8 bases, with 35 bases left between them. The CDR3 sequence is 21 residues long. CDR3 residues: CASSLTLDLAGTSLNGGTQYF. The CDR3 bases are TGTGCCAGCAGCTTAACCCTCGACCTAGCAGGCACTTCCCTAAACGGTGGTACGCAGTATTTT.

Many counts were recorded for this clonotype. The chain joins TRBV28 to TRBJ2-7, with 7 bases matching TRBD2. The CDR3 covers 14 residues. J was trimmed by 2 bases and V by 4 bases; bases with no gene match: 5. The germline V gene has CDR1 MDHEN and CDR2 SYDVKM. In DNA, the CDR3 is TGTGCCAGCAGTTCACCGGGACTACCCTACGAGCAGTACTTC. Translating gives CASSSPGLPYEQYF.

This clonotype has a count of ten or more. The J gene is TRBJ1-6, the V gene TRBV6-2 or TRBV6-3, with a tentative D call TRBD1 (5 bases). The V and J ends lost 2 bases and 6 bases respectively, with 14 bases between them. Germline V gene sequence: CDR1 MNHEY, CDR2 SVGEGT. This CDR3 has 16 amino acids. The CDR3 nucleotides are TGTGCCAGCAGTTACGCAGGCCCCCAGGGTAATTCACCCCTCCACTTT. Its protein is CASSYAGPQGNSPLHF.

CDR3 coding DNA: TGTGCCAGCAGTCCCCATATACAGACTTTGGAGTACTTC. Protein sequence: CASSPHIQTLEYF. The rearrangement uses TRBV27 and TRBJ2-7; no firm D call. This CDR3 contains 13 residues. The germline gives CDR1 MNHEY, CDR2 SMNVEV (reference sequence). V was pared by 5 bases and J by 11 bases, with 19 bases between.

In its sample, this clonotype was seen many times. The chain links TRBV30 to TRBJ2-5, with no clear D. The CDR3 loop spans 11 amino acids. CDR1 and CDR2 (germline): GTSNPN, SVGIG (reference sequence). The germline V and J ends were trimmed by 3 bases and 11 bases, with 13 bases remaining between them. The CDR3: CAWSASAGQYF. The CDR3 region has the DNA TGTGCCTGGAGCGCCTCAGCCGGTCAGTACTTC.

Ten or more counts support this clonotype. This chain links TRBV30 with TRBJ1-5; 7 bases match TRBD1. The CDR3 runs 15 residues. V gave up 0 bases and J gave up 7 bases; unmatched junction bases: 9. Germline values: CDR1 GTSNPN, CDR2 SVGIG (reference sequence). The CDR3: CAWSVGATGSQPQHF. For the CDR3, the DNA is TGTGCCTGGAGTGTGGGTGCGACAGGGAGCCAGCCCCAGCATTTT.

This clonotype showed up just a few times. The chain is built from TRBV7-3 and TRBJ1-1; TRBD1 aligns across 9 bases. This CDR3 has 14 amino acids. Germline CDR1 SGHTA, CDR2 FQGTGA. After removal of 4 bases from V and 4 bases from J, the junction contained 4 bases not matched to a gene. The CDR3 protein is CASSYGTGSTEAFF. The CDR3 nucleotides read TGTGCCAGCAGCTACGGGACAGGGTCCACTGAAGCTTTCTTT.

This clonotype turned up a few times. The chain's CDR3 is CSALEGTDTQYF. Here the CDR3 DNA reads TGCAGCGCCCTAGAGGGCACAGATACGCAGTATTTT. The chain combines TRBV29-1 with TRBJ2-3, with no clear D. The germline gives CDR1 SQVTM, CDR2 ANQGSEA. The V gene lost 7 bases and the J gene lost 1 base, with 9 bases spanning the gap. The CDR3 totals 12 residues.

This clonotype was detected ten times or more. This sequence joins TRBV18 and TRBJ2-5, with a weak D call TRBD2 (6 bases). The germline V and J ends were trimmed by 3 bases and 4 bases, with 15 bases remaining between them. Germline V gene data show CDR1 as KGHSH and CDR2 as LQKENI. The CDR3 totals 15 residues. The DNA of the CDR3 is TGTGCCAGCTCACCCATACCTCGGGGAGGAGAGACCCAGTACTTC. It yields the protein CASSPIPRGGETQYF.

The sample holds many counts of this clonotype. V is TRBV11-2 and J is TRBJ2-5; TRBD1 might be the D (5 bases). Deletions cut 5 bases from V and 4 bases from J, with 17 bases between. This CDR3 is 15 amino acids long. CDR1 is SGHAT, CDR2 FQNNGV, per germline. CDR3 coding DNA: TGTGCCAGCAGCCTGGACCCAGGGTTTGGAGAGACCCAGTACTTC. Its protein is CASSLDPGFGETQYF.

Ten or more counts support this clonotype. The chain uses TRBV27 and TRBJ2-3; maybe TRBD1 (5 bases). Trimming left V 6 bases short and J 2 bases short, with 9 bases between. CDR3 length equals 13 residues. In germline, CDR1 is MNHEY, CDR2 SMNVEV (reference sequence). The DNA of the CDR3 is TGTGCCAGCAGAAAGGACAACACAGATACGCAGTATTTT. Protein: CASRKDNTDTQYF.

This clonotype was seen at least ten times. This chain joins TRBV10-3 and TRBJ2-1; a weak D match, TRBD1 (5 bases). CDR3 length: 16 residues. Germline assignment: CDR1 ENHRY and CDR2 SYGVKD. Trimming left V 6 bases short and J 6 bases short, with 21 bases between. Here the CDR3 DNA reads TGTGCCATCAGCCCAGGGCAGGCCTCGGGTCGCAATGAGCAGTTCTTC. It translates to CAISPGQASGRNEQFF.

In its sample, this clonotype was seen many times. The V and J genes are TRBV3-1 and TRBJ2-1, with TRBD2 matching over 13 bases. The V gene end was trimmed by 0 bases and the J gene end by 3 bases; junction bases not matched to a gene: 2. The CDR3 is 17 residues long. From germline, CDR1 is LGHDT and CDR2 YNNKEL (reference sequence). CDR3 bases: TGTGCCAGCAGCCAAGAGGGACTAGCGGGACTCTACAATGAGCAGTTCTTC. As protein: CASSQEGLAGLYNEQFF.

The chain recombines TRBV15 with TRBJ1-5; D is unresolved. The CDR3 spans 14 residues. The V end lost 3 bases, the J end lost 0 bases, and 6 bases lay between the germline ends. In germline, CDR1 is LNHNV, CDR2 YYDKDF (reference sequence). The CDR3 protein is CATSSSYSNQPQHF. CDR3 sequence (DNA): TGTGCCACCAGCAGCTCCTATAGCAATCAGCCCCAGCATTTT. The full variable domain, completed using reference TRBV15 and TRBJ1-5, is DAMVIQNPRYQVTQFGKPVTLSCSQTLNHNVMYWYQQKSSQAPKLLFHYYDKDFNNEADTPDNFQSRRPNTSFCFLDIRSPGLGDTAMYLCATSSSYSNQPQHFGDGTRLSIL.

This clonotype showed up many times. The CDR3 sequence is CSALLGRGHTGELFF. In DNA form, the CDR3 reads TGCAGCGCACTTCTTGGTAGGGGGCACACCGGGGAGCTGTTTTTT. The V gene is TRBV29-1, the J gene TRBJ2-2; TRBD1 aligns across 7 bases. Trimming cost V 7 bases and J 3 bases; bases outside gene matches: 11. This CDR3 has 15 residues. Looked up from germline, CDR1 is SQVTM and CDR2 is ANQGSEA.

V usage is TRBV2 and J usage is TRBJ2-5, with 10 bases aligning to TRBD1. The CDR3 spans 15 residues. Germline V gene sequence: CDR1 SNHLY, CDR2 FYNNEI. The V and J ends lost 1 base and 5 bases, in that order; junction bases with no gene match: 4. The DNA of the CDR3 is TGTGCCAGCAGTGAAGGACAGGGGGCAGGGGAGACCCAGTACTTC. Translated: CASSEGQGAGETQYF.

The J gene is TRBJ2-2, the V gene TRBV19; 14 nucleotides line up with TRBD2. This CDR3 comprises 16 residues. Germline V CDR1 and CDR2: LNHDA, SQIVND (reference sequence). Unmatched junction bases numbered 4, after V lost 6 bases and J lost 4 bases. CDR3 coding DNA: TGTGCCAGTAGGGACGGGACTAGCGGGGGCACCGGGGAGCTGTTTTTT. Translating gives CASRDGTSGGTGELFF. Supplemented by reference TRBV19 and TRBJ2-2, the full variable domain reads DGGITQSPKYLFRKEGQNVTLSCEQNLNHDAMYWYRQDPGQGLRLIYYSQIVNDFQKGDIAEGYSVSREKKESFPLTVTSAQKNPTAFYLCASRDGTSGGTGELFFGEGSRLTVL.